Listed below are T cell receptor beta chains from one sample, sequenced in a study of shared clonotypes between healthy human individuals. The data were produced by immunoSEQ multiplex PCR, yet TCRdb's version contains in-frame clones alone and is incomplete. The sample yields 600,000 to 750,000 clones, about two thirds seen once. The specimen sequenced was memory CD4+ T cells sorted from blood. The receptors originated from a woman in her twenties or thirties in good health. Both conserved end residues are part of each CDR3. A D gene is named only where the DNA matches it firmly. Clone size is not always given. Where it is, it says once, few, many or a class for expanded clones.

>TRBV7-8|14|TRBJ2-6|-|-
TGTGCCAGCAGCTTGAGCTCTGGGGCCAACGTCCTGACTTTC
CASSLSSGANVLTF
>TRBV10-2|15|TRBJ2-1|TRBD2|-
TGCGCCAGCAGAGTAGGACTAGCCAGATACAATGAGCAGTTCTTC
CASRVGLARYNEQFF
>TRBV5-1|14|TRBJ2-1|-|-
TGCGCCAGCAGCTTAGGACTATCGTTATCTGAGCAGTTCTTC
CASSLGLSLSEQFF
>TRBV28|11|TRBJ1-2|-|-
TGTGCCAGCAGTACCCTGTTTGGCTACACCTTC
CASSTLFGYTF
>TRBV23-1|18|TRBJ1-4|-|-
TGCGCCAGCAGTCAACGTGACAGGAGGAAGTCAACTAATGAAAAACTGTTTTTT
CASSQRDRRKSTNEKLFF
>TRBV5-4|15|TRBJ2-1|TRBD1|-
TGTGCCAGCAGCTTGAGGGACAGGGACGACAATGAGCAGTTCTTC
CASSLRDRDDNEQFF
>TRBV29-1|11|TRBJ2-7|-|-
TGCAGCGTTCATTCCGGGGCCGAGCAGTACTTC
CSVHSGAEQYF
>TRBV5-4|16|TRBJ2-1|TRBD1|-
TGTGCCAGCAGGGCAGAGGGGACAGGGGACAACAATGAGCAGTTCTTC
CASRAEGTGDNNEQFF
>TRBV28|12|TRBJ2-3|-|-
TGTGCCAGCAGTTCGGGGGTGGATACGCAGTATTTT
CASSSGVDTQYF
>TRBV19|18|TRBJ2-1|TRBD2|once
TGTGCCAGTAGTCGAAAAGGACTAGCGGTCAGCTCCTACAATGAGCAGTTCTTC
CASSRKGLAVSSYNEQFF
>TRBV5-1|16|TRBJ1-2|TRBD1|-
TGCGCCAGCAGCTCAGCCGGGACAGGGGTTGACTATGGCTACACCTTC
CASSSAGTGVDYGYTF
>TRBV11-2|14|TRBJ2-3|-|few
TGTGCCAGCAGCTCCAGTCGTGGGATCGAGACGCAGTATTTT
CASSSSRGIETQYF
>TRBV28|14|TRBJ2-4|-|-
TGTGCCAGCAGTTTTTCGCAGGGTGGCCTCATTCAGTACTTC
CASSFSQGGLIQYF
>TRBV7-3|11|TRBJ2-1|-|-
TGTGCCAGCAGCTTAAATCGTGAGCAGTTCTTC
CASSLNREQFF
>TRBV5-1|14|TRBJ2-7|-|few
TGCGCCAGCAGCTTAGAAGAATGGTCCTACGAGCAGTACTTC
CASSLEEWSYEQYF